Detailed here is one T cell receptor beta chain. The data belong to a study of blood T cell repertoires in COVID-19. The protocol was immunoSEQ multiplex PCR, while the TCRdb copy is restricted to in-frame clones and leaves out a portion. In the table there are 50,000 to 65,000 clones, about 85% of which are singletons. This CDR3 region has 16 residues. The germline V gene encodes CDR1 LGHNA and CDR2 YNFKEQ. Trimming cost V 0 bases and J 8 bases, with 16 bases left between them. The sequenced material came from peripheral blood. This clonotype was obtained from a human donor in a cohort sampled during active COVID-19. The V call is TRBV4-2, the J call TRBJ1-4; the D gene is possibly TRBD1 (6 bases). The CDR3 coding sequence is TGTGCCAGCAGCCAAGATCCGGGACAAATAATCGAAAAACTGTTTTTT. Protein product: CASSQDPGQIIEKLFF.